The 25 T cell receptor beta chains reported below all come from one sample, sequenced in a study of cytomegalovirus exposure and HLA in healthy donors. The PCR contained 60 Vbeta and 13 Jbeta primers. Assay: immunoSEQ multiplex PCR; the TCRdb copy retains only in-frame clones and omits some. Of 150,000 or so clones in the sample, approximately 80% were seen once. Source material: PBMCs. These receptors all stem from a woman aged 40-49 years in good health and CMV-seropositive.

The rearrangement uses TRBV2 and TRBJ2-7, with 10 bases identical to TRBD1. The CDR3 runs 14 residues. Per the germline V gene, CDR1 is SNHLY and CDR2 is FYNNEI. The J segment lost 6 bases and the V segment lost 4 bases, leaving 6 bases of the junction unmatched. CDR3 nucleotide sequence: TGTGCCAGCAGTGTGGACAGGGGGTCGGGCGAGCAGTACTTC. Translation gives CASSVDRGSGEQYF.

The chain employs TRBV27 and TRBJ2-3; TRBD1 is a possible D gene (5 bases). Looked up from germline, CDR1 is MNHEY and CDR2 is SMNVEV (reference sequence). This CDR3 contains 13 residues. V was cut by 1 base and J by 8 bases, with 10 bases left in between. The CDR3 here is CASSLLAQGTQYF. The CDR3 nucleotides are TGTGCCAGCAGTTTATTAGCTCAGGGTACGCAGTATTTT.

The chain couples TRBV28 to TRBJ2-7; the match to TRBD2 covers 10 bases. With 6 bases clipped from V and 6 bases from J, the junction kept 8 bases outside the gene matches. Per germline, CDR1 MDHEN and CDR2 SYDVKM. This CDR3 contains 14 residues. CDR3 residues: CASSQGASGGEQYF. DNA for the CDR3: TGTGCCAGCAGCCAAGGCGCTAGCGGGGGCGAGCAGTACTTC.

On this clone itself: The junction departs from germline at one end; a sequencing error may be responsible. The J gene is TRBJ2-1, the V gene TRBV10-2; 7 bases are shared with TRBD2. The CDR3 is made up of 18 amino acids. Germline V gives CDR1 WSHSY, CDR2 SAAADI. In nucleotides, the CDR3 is TGCGCCACCAGTGAATTTAGGGACTATCGGAGCTCCTACAATGAGCAGTTCTTC. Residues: CATSEFRDYRSSYNEQFF.

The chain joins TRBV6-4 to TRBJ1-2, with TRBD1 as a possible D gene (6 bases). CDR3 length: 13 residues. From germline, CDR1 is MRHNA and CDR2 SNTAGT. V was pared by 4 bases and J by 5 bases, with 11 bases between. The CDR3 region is CASSATGQYGYTF. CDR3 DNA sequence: TGTGCCAGCAGTGCCACAGGGCAGTATGGCTACACCTTC.

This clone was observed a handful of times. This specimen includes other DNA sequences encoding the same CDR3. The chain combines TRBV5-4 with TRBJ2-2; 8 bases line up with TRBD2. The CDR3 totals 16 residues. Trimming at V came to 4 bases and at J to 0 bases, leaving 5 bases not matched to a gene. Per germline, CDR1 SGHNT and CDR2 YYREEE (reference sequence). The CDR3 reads CASSLGGAANTGELFF. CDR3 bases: TGTGCCAGCAGCCTCGGGGGGGCCGCGAACACCGGGGAGCTGTTTTTT. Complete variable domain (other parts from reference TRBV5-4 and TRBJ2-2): ETGVTQSPTHLIKTRGQQVTLRCSSQSGHNTVSWYQQALGQGPQFIFQYYREEENGRGNFPPRFSGLQFPNYSSELNVNALELDDSALYLCASSLGGAANTGELFFGEGSRLTVL.

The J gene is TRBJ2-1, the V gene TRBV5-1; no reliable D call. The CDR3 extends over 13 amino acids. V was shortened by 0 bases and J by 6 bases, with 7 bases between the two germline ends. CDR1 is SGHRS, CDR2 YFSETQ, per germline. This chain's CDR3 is CASSLAGGNEQFF. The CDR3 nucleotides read TGCGCCAGCAGCTTGGCCGGCGGCAATGAGCAGTTCTTC.

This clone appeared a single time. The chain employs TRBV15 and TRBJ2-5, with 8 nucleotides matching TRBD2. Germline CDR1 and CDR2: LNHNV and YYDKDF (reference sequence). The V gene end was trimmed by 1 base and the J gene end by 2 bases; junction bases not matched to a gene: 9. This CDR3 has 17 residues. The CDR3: CATSRGRGVASQETQYF. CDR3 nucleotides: TGTGCCACCAGCAGAGGGCGGGGGGTTGCCTCTCAAGAGACCCAGTACTTC. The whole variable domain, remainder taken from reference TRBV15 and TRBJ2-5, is DAMVIQNPRYQVTQFGKPVTLSCSQTLNHNVMYWYQQKSSQAPKLLFHYYDKDFNNEADTPDNFQSRRPNTSFCFLDIRSPGLGDTAMYLCATSRGRGVASQETQYFGPGTRLLVL.

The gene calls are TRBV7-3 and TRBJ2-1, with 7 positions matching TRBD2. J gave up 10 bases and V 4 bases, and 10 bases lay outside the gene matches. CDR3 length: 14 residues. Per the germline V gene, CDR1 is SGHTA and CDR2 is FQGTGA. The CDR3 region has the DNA TGTGCCAGCAGCTCTAGCGGTACCGGGGGGGAGCAGTTCTTC. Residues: CASSSSGTGGEQFF.

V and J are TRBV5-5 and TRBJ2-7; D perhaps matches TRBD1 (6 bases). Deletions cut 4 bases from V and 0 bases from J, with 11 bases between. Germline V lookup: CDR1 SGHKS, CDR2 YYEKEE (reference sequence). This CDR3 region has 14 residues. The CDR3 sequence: CASSLGTPSYEQYF. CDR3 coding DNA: TGTGCCAGCAGCCTCGGGACACCCTCCTACGAGCAGTACTTC.

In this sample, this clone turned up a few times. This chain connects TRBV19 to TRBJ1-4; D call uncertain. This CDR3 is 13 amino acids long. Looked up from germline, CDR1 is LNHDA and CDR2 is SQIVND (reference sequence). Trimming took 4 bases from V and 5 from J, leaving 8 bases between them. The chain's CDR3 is CASSRASNEKLFF. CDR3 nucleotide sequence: TGTGCCAGTAGTAGGGCCTCGAATGAAAAACTGTTTTTT.

The CDR3 DNA sequence: TGCAGCGTTGAACAGGGTGAAAAACTGTTTTTT. Residues: CSVEQGEKLFF. The chain uses TRBV29-1 and TRBJ1-4; TRBD1 might be the D (5 bases). Trimming shortened V by 2 bases and J by 7 bases, and 5 bases separated the two germline ends. The germline CDR1 and CDR2 sequences are SQVTM and ANQGSEA. The CDR3 loop spans 11 amino acids.

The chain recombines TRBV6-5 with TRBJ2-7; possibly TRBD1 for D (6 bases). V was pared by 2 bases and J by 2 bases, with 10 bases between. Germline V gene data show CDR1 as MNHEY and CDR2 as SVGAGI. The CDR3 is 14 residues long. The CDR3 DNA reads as TGTGCCAGCAGTTACGTACAGGGAGCCTACGAGCAGTACTTC. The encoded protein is CASSYVQGAYEQYF.

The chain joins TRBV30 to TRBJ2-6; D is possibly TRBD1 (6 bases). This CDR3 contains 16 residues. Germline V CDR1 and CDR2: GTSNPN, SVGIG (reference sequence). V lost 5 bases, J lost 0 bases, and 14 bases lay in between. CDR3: CAWDSGTNSGANVLTF. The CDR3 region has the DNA TGTGCCTGGGATTCCGGGACAAACTCTGGGGCCAACGTCCTGACTTTC. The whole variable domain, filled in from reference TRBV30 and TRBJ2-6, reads SQTIHQWPATLVQPVGSPLSLECTVEGTSNPNLYWYRQAAGRGLQLLFYSVGIGQISSEVPQNLSASRPQDRQFILSSKKLLLSDSGFYLCAWDSGTNSGANVLTFGAGSRLTVL.

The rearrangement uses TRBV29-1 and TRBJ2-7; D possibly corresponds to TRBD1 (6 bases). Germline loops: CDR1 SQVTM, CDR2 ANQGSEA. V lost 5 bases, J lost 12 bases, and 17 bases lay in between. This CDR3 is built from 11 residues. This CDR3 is CSVTIGGSVYF. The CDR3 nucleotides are TGCAGCGTTACCATTGGGGGCTCCGTGTACTTC.

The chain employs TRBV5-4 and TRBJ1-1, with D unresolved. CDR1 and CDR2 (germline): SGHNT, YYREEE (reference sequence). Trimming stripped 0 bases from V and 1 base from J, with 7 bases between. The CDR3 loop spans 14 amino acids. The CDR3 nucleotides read TGTGCCAGCAGCTTGGGGGCCGGGAACACTGAAGCTTTCTTT. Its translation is CASSLGAGNTEAFF.

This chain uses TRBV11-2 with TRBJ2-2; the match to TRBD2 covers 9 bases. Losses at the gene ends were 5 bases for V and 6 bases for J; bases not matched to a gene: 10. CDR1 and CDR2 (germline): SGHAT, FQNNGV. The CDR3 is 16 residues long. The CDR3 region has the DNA TGTGCCAGCAGCCTTCTAGCGGGACGGGGTTCCGGGGAGCTGTTTTTT. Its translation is CASSLLAGRGSGELFF.

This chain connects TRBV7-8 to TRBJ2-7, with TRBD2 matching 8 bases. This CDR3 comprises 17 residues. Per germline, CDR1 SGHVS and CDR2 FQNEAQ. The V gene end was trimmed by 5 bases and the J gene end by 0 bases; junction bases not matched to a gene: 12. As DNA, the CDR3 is TGTGCCAGCAGCCCTAGACGGAGTAGCGGGACCTCCTACGAGCAGTACTTC. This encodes CASSPRRSSGTSYEQYF.

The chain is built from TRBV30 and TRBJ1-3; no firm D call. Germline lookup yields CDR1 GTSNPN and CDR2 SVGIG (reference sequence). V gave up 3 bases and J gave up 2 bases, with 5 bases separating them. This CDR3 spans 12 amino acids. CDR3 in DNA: TGTGCCTGGAGCAACACTGGAAACACCATATATTTT. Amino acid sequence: CAWSNTGNTIYF.

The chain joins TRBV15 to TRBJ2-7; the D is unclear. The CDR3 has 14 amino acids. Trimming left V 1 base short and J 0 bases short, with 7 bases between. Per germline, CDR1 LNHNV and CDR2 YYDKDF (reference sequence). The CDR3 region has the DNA TGTGCCACCAGCAGAGGTTCTAGCTCCTACGAGCAGTACTTC. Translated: CATSRGSSSYEQYF.

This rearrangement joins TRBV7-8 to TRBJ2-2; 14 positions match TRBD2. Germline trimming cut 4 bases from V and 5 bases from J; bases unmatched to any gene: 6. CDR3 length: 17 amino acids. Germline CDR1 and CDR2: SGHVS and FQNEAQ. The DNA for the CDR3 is TGTGCCAGCAGCTCAGGGGGGACTAGCGGGAGAACCGGGGAGCTGTTTTTT. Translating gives CASSSGGTSGRTGELFF.

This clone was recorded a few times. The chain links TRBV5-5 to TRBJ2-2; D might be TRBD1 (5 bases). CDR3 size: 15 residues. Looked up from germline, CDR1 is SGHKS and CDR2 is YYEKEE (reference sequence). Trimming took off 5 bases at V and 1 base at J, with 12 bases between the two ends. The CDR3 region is CASRLQVGNTGELFF. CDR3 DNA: TGTGCCAGCAGGTTACAGGTGGGGAACACCGGGGAGCTGTTTTTT.

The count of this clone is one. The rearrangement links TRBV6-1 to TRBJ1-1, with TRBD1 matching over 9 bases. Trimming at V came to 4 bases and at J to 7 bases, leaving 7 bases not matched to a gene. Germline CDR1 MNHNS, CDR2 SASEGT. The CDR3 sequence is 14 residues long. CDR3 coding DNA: TGTGCCAGCAGTGGGTCACAGGGGGCAGGTGAAGCTTTCTTT. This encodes CASSGSQGAGEAFF.

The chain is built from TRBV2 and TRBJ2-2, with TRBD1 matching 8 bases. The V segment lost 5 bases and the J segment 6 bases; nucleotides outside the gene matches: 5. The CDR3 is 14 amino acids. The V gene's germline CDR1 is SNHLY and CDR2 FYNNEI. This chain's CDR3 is CASSHPTGAGELFF. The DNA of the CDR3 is TGTGCCAGCAGTCACCCGACAGGGGCCGGGGAGCTGTTTTTT. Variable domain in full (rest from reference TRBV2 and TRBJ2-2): EPEVTQTPSHQVTQMGQEVILRCVPISNHLYFYWYRQILGQKVEFLVSFYNNEISEKSEIFDDQFSVERPDGSNFTLKIRSTKLEDSAMYFCASSHPTGAGELFFGEGSRLTVL.

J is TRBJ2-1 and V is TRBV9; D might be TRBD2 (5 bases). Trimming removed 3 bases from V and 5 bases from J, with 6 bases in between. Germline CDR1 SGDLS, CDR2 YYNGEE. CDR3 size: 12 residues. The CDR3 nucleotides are TGTGCCAGCAGCGCGGGGAACAATGAGCAGTTCTTC. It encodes CASSAGNNEQFF.